This entry lists 26 T cell receptor beta chains sequenced from one sample in a study of regulatory T cells in long-lasting Graves disease. Arm-PCR of CDR3 regions and iRepertoire HTBI primers were the basis on which TCR beta libraries were built. One entry per CDR3 protein results from TCRdb running MiXCR on the multiplex PCR reads. The sample shows approximately 400,000 distinct CDR3 sequences, 14% to 15% of them seen only once. Time point noted: newly diagnosed GD, antithyroid drugs for less than 3 months. The authors made the TCR library using RNA they extracted from PBMCs. These records were also assigned to another study, of T cells in Graves' hyperthyroidism and ophthalmopathy.

The material sequenced was peripheral blood mononuclear cells (PBMCs), taken at new diagnosis, from a patient treated with antithyroid drugs. The source of these receptors is a young woman with Graves disease.

The chain is built from TRBV6-1 and TRBJ1-2; weak D call: TRBD1 (6 bases). Trimming cost V 10 bases and J 7 bases, with 22 bases left between them. Germline loops: CDR1 MNHNS, CDR2 SASEGT. CDR3 size: 14 residues. DNA for the CDR3: TGTGCCACAGGTCAGGACAGAATTCTTTCTGGCTACACCTTC. Translating gives CATGQDRILSGYTF.

This clonotype was found a few times. This chain connects TRBV7-3 to TRBJ1-6, with TRBD1 matching over 9 bases. Looked up from germline, CDR1 is SGHTA and CDR2 is FQGTGA. V lost 5 bases to trimming and J lost 9 bases; unmatched junction nucleotides: 5. CDR3 length equals 14 residues. CDR3 protein: CASSGDRGVSPLHF. CDR3 nucleotide sequence: TGTGCCAGCAGCGGAGACAGGGGGGTTTCACCCCTCCACTTT. Combining the CDR3 with reference TRBV7-3 and TRBJ1-6 gives the whole variable domain GAGVSQTPSNKVTEKGKYVELRCDPISGHTALYWYRQSLGQGPEFLIYFQGTGAADDSGLPNDRFFAVRPEGSVSTLKIQRTERGDSAVYLCASSGDRGVSPLHFGNGTRLTVT.

This clonotype came up many times. The J gene is TRBJ2-1, the V gene TRBV7-2; 9 bases align to TRBD2. Trimming took 1 base from V and 0 from J; bases not matched to a gene: 7. The CDR3 has 18 amino acids. Germline loops: CDR1 SGHTA, CDR2 FQGNSA. The CDR3 protein is CASSLVSGGLSSYNEQFF. The CDR3 nucleotides read TGTGCCAGCAGCTTAGTTAGCGGGGGCCTTAGCTCCTACAATGAGCAGTTCTTC.

A word on this clonotype: A much larger clone lies one base from this, so it may be a read error. This likely comes from a read error, as the CDR3 has no conserved phenylalanine or tryptophan at its end. The CDR3: CAWRLIREAFS. In nucleotides, the CDR3 is TGTGCCTGGAGATTGATTAGAGAAGCTTTCTCT. The chain couples TRBV30 to TRBJ1-1; D gene unclear. Germline-derived CDR1 and CDR2 are GTSNPN and SVGIG (reference sequence). This CDR3 is 11 amino acids long. Trimming removed 3 bases from V and 8 bases from J, with 10 bases in between.

The V call is TRBV24-1, the J call TRBJ2-7, with D possibly being TRBD2 (5 bases). The ends were cut back, 4 bases at V and 2 bases at J, with 14 bases in the middle. The germline gives CDR1 KGHDR, CDR2 SFDVKD. The CDR3 runs 15 residues. CDR3 bases: TGTGCCACCAGTGAAGGTGGGAGTGGGGCCTACGAGCAGTACTTC. It specifies CATSEGGSGAYEQYF.

This clonotype has ten or more counts. This chain uses TRBV29-1 with TRBJ2-5, with TRBD2 matching 7 bases. The germline V gene encodes CDR1 SQVTM and CDR2 ANQGSEA. V was clipped by 4 bases and J by 5 bases; unmatched bases: 7. This CDR3 has 13 amino acids. The CDR3 loop reads CSVGRLADETQYF. CDR3 nucleotides: TGCAGCGTTGGGAGGCTAGCGGACGAGACCCAGTACTTC.

This clonotype was counted only a few times. Sequence at one end of the junction differs from germline and may be a read error. V usage is TRBV15 and J usage is TRBJ2-1; no reliable D call. The CDR3 has 14 residues. Germline V CDR1 and CDR2: LNHNV, YYDKDF (reference sequence). As DNA, the CDR3 is TGTGCCACCAGCAGGGAACCCGCAGTCAATGAGCAGTTTTTC. This codes for CATSREPAVNEQFF.

This clonotype was seen repeatedly, ten times or more. The CDR3 DNA reads as TGTGCCAGCAGCCATGGGACAGGAAGAAATGAGCAGTTCTTC. This codes for CASSHGTGRNEQFF. The chain is built from TRBV11-2 and TRBJ2-1; 8 bases align to TRBD1. CDR3 size: 14 residues. Germline V gene lookup returns CDR1 SGHAT and CDR2 FQNNGV. V shed 5 bases, J shed 7 bases, and the junction held 7 bases outside the gene matches.

On this clonotype: A much larger clonotype is one base distant, so this may be a read error. Since no conserved phenylalanine or tryptophan closes the CDR3, a read error is the likely cause. This rearrangement joins TRBV30 to TRBJ2-7; either TRBD1 or TRBD2 may fit D (5 bases each). V was trimmed by 5 bases and J by 6 bases, leaving 11 bases between them. Germline V gene data show CDR1 as GTSNPN and CDR2 as SVGIG (reference sequence). CDR3 length: 11 residues. The CDR3 sequence: CAWAGAIEQYL. The CDR3 coding sequence is TGTGCCTGGGCCGGGGCCATCGAGCAGTACCTC.

The rearrangement joins TRBV14 to TRBJ1-2; 8 positions agree with TRBD1. Trimming removed 6 bases from V and 7 bases from J; junction bases left unmatched: 10. The germline V gene has CDR1 SGHDN and CDR2 FVKESK. The CDR3 is made up of 14 amino acids. CDR3 in DNA: TGTGCCAGCAGGCCGACAGGGGACCACGTTGGCTACACCTTC. Its protein is CASRPTGDHVGYTF.

The table lists this clonotype with many counts. This chain links TRBV11-2 with TRBJ1-5; 10 positions agree with TRBD1. CDR1 SGHAT and CDR2 FQNNGV come from the germline V gene. The CDR3 totals 15 residues. The V segment lost 5 bases and the J segment 6 bases; nucleotides outside the gene matches: 7. The chain's CDR3 is CASSPGTGVTQPQHF. Here the CDR3 DNA reads TGTGCCAGCAGCCCAGGGACAGGGGTCACTCAGCCCCAGCATTTT.

This clonotype was detected a few times. The rearrangement joins TRBV7-9 to TRBJ2-7, with 8 bases fitting TRBD2. The CDR3 extends over 15 amino acids. Germline lookup yields CDR1 SEHNR and CDR2 FQNEAQ (reference sequence). V lost 5 bases to trimming and J lost 7 bases; unmatched junction nucleotides: 13. CDR3: CASSPVESGRGEQYF. For the CDR3, the DNA is TGTGCCAGCAGCCCGGTTGAAAGCGGGAGAGGTGAGCAGTACTTC. The full variable domain, completed using reference TRBV7-9 and TRBJ2-7, is DTGVSQNPRHKITKRGQNVTFRCDPISEHNRLYWYRQTLGQGPEFLTYFQNEAQLEKSRLLSDRFSAERPKGSFSTLEIQRTEQGDSAMYLCASSPVESGRGEQYFGPGTRLTVT.

Ten or more counts support this clonotype. The rearrangement joins TRBV20-1 to TRBJ2-2; possibly TRBD2 for D (5 bases). Per the germline V gene, CDR1 is DFQATT and CDR2 is SNEGSKA (reference sequence). V gave up 5 bases and J gave up 7 bases, with 17 bases separating them. This CDR3 comprises 14 residues. The CDR3 coding sequence is TGCAGTGCTCCAGAGTGGGAGATGGGCGGGGAGCTGTTTTTT. It encodes CSAPEWEMGGELFF.

The chain employs TRBV20-1 and TRBJ2-1; 8 bases agree with TRBD2. Trimming at V came to 1 base and at J to 9 bases, leaving 8 bases not matched to a gene. The CDR3 length is 14 residues. Germline loops: CDR1 DFQATT, CDR2 SNEGSKA (reference sequence). The CDR3 sequence is CSARGLAGTFEQFF. In DNA form, the CDR3 reads TGCAGTGCTAGAGGGCTAGCGGGTACGTTTGAGCAGTTCTTC.

This clonotype was seen at least ten times. J is TRBJ1-4 and V is TRBV7-9; 10 nucleotides match TRBD1. Unmatched junction bases numbered 2, after V lost 5 bases and J lost 5 bases. Germline assignment: CDR1 SEHNR and CDR2 FQNEAQ (reference sequence). The CDR3 covers 14 residues. DNA of the CDR3: TGTGCCAGCAGCCCGGACAGGGGGAATGAAAAACTGTTTTTT. Amino acids: CASSPDRGNEKLFF.

In this sample, this clonotype turned up many times. The CDR3 here is CSVKRETAPETYNEQFF. Written as DNA, the CDR3 is TGCAGCGTTAAGCGGGAGACCGCCCCCGAAACCTACAATGAGCAGTTCTTC. The V gene is TRBV29-1, the J gene TRBJ2-1; 8 positions agree with TRBD2. The germline CDR1 and CDR2 sequences are SQVTM and ANQGSEA. There are 17 residues in the CDR3. Losses at the gene ends were 5 bases for V and 2 bases for J; bases not matched to a gene: 14.

This clonotype was found a few times. This sequence joins TRBV24-1 and TRBJ1-5, with 9 bases that match TRBD1. The CDR3 extends over 16 amino acids. Trimming took 5 bases from V and 5 from J; bases not matched to a gene: 9. Looked up from germline, CDR1 is KGHDR and CDR2 is SFDVKD. As DNA, the CDR3 is TGTGCCACCAGTGGCACGGACAGGGGCCCCGATCAGCCCCAGCATTTT. It yields the protein CATSGTDRGPDQPQHF.

About this clonotype: One end of the junction is discordant with germline, which a read error may explain. The chain is built from TRBV28 and TRBJ2-5; 9 nucleotides align to TRBD1. The CDR3 has 16 residues. Germline CDR1 reads MDHEN; CDR2 reads SYDVKM. The CDR3 loop reads CACSTPRGTGKETQYF. In DNA, the CDR3 is TGTGCCTGCAGTACCCCCCGGGGGACAGGGAAAGAGACCCAGTACTTC.

Only one count was recorded for this clonotype. This could be a read error, since a much larger clone is one nucleotide away. CDR3 DNA sequence: TGTGCCAGCAGCTTAGGTGCGGGACTAGCGGCGAGCACAGATACGCACTATTTT. Translation gives CASSLGAGLAASTDTHYF. V and J are TRBV11-2 and TRBJ2-3; TRBD2 agrees at 11 bases. Germline CDR1 and CDR2: SGHAT and FQNNGV. CDR3 length equals 18 residues.

This clonotype was seen ten or more times. The CDR3 nucleotides are TGTGCCAGCAATTACAGGGGAGAGAGTGAAGCTTTCTTT. Translating gives CASNYRGESEAFF. The chain links TRBV12-3 or TRBV12-4 to TRBJ1-1, with 7 positions matching TRBD1. The V gene end was trimmed by 7 bases and the J gene end by 7 bases; junction bases not matched to a gene: 9. This CDR3 comprises 13 residues.

There are many counts of this clonotype. The J gene is TRBJ2-5, the V gene TRBV28; D is perhaps TRBD1 or TRBD2 (6 bases each). The CDR3 is made up of 16 amino acids. Trimming took 1 base from V and 5 from J, leaving 17 bases between them. Germline V CDR1 and CDR2: MDHEN, SYDVKM. Here the CDR3 reads CASSLLGTRGTETQYF. The CDR3 DNA follows: TGTGCCAGCAGTTTATTGGGGACACGGGGGACCGAGACCCAGTACTTC.

V gene TRBV4-1 combines with J gene TRBJ2-7, with TRBD2 identical over 13 bases. CDR3 length equals 16 residues. Germline V CDR1 and CDR2: MGHRA, YSYEKL. V gave up 1 base and J gave up 6 bases; unmatched junction bases: 6. The CDR3 loop is CASSQGRGLAGAEQYF. The DNA for the CDR3 is TGCGCCAGCAGCCAAGGAAGAGGACTAGCGGGAGCCGAGCAGTACTTC.

This clonotype was observed many times. The chain has TRBV12-3 or TRBV12-4 and TRBJ1-1; D may be TRBD1 (5 bases). V was clipped by 4 bases and J by 1 base, with 16 bases between them. There are 16 residues in the CDR3. The DNA of the CDR3 is TGTGCCAGCAGTTACCCCGGGGTGGGGGGGAACACTGAAGCTTTCTTT. Protein sequence: CASSYPGVGGNTEAFF.

Details on this clonotype: This clone may be a read error of a much larger clone one base away. The chain combines TRBV13 with TRBJ2-2; the match to TRBD2 covers 10 bases. Germline values: CDR1 PRHDT, CDR2 FYEKMQ (reference sequence). This CDR3 region has 16 residues. The CDR3 coding sequence is TGTGCCAGCAGCGGTACTAGCGGGATAGGCACCGGGGAGCCGTTTTTT. It translates to CASSGTSGIGTGEPFF.

The rearrangement uses TRBV11-3 and TRBJ2-2; TRBD1 matches at 9 bases. This CDR3 has 17 amino acids. Trimming took 3 bases from V and 6 from J; bases not matched to a gene: 11. The V gene's germline CDR1 is SGHNT and CDR2 YENEEA. For the CDR3, the DNA is TGTGCCAGCAGCTTTCAGGGGACAGGGTTCTTTTCCGGGGAGCTGTTTTTT. This translates into CASSFQGTGFFSGELFF. The complete variable domain, with remaining parts taken from reference TRBV11-3 and TRBJ2-2, reads EAGVVQSPRYKIIEKKQPVAFWCNPISGHNTLYWYLQNLGQGPELLIRYENEEAVDDSQLPKDRFSAERLKGVDSTLKIQPAELGDSAVYLCASSFQGTGFFSGELFFGEGSRLTVL.

The table lists this clonotype with a few counts. The chain has TRBV7-2 and TRBJ2-4, with 7 bases identical to TRBD2. In germline, CDR1 is SGHTA, CDR2 FQGNSA. After removal of 1 base from V and 7 bases from J, the junction contained 13 bases not matched to a gene. This CDR3 region has 17 residues. For the CDR3, the DNA is TGTGCCAGCAGCTTAGTCCCGCGGGAGAGTGGGAAGAACATTCAGTACTTC. Translating it yields CASSLVPRESGKNIQYF.